These T cell receptor beta chains were read from a single sample in a study of blood T cell repertoires in COVID-19. Measured with immunoSEQ multiplex PCR; TCRdb has only the in-frame clones, and not every one. The data contain some 300,000 clones, more than 75% of them singletons. The sample was PBMCs or T cells enriched from blood (not recorded which). Every receptor here comes from a woman between 25 and 40 years old who had recovered from COVID-19. CDR3s leave out the opening cysteine and the closing phenylalanine or tryptophan. Fields, in order: V gene, J gene, CDR3 protein.

TRBV5-4	TRBJ2-6	ASSSVGTGANVLT
TRBV5-4	TRBJ2-3	ASSQETGDTQY
TRBV24-1	TRBJ2-7	ATSDSGLNSYEQY
TRBV27	TRBJ2-3	ASSLWQGGDTQY
TRBV27	TRBJ1-4	ASSFRGTNEKLF
TRBV15	TRBJ1-5	ATSRSQGNNQPQH
TRBV13	TRBJ1-1	ASSALTSGRGNTEAF
TRBV28	TRBJ1-2	ASSLGQGDYGYT
TRBV7-2	TRBJ1-2	ASSLAQGNYGYT
TRBV10-3	TRBJ1-6	AISDRGADYNSPLH
TRBV18	TRBJ2-3	ASSPSPYQGTVPTQY
TRBV5-1	TRBJ2-3	ASSLEGSGGTDTQY
TRBV7-2	TRBJ1-3	ASSLAAGGGNTIY
TRBV5-3	TRBJ1-1	ARSSDWNTEAF
TRBV7-9	TRBJ2-2	ASSLGTGGRTTGELF
TRBV5-1	TRBJ1-3	ASSLQGAGNTIY
TRBV28	TRBJ1-1	ASSSRGSMNTEAF
TRBV4-2	TRBJ1-5	ASSQDLDTYQPQH
TRBV4-2	TRBJ2-2	ASSQLRLAGGNTGELF
TRBV5-4	TRBJ2-7	ASSWGTGNYEQY
TRBV7-2	TRBJ2-3	ASSFRESTQY